This entry describes one TCR beta chain. This sample stems from a study of T cell responses to AZD1222 COVID-19 vaccine. Produced via immunoSEQ multiplex PCR; TCRdb's table is partial and in-frame only. The repertoire holds 60,000 to 75,000 clones, with 85% as singletons. The material was peripheral blood, obtained on day 0 of AZD1222 vaccination. The clonotype originates from an adult in good health.

The CDR3 loop reads CASSSSLTVSGNEQYF. For the CDR3, the DNA is TGTGCCAGCAGTTCGTCCCTGACAGTAAGTGGGAACGAGCAGTACTTC. The chain couples TRBV6-5 to TRBJ2-7; D perhaps matches TRBD1 (5 bases). This CDR3 is built from 16 residues. V lost 4 bases to trimming and J lost 5 bases, with 21 bases between them. Germline V CDR1 and CDR2: MNHEY, SVGAGI.